Following are 16 T cell receptor beta chains from one sample sequenced in a study of identical twins. One entry per CDR3 protein results from TCRdb running MiXCR on the 5' RACE reads. The repertoire holds 300,000 to 400,000 distinct CDR3 sequences, with approximately 13% as singletons. These records were also assigned to another study, of yellow fever vaccine responses in identical twins.

The specimen was CD8+ T cells sorted from blood. Every receptor here comes from a woman between 18 and 30 years old in good health.

Many counts were recorded for this clonotype. This chain connects TRBV6-5 to TRBJ2-2, with D uncertain. The CDR3 spans 16 residues. Germline CDR1 reads MNHEY; CDR2 reads SVGAGI. Trimming pared 0 bases from V and 4 bases from J, leaving 12 bases between. CDR3 in DNA: TGTGCCAGCAGTTACTCGGTTACAAGGTCCACCGGGGAGCTGTTTTTT. It encodes CASSYSVTRSTGELFF.

Only a few counts were recorded for this clonotype. J is TRBJ1-5 and V is TRBV12-5; TRBD1 matches 7 bases. The CDR3 is made up of 14 amino acids. Trimming at V came to 5 bases and at J to 4 bases, leaving 5 bases not matched to a gene. The V gene's germline CDR1 is LGHNT and CDR2 FRNRAP. CDR3 protein: CASGTGTANQPQHF. CDR3 nucleotide sequence: TGTGCTAGTGGTACGGGGACAGCTAATCAGCCCCAGCATTTT.

The chain carries TRBV29-1 and TRBJ1-2, with D maybe TRBD1 (5 bases). In germline, CDR1 is SQVTM, CDR2 ANQGSEA. The CDR3 length is 12 residues. V was pared by 5 bases and J by 1 base, with 8 bases between. The CDR3 nucleotides are TGCAGCGTTTGGGACGATAACTATGGCTACACCTTC. This sequence encodes CSVWDDNYGYTF. Full variable domain (missing parts from reference TRBV29-1 and TRBJ1-2): SAVISQKPSRDICQRGTSLTIQCQVDSQVTMMFWYRQQPGQSLTLIATANQGSEATYESGFVIDKFPISRPNLTFSTLTVSNMSPEDSSIYLCSVWDDNYGYTFGSGTRLTVV.

The table lists this clonotype with a few counts. J is TRBJ2-3 and V is TRBV7-2, with a tentative D call TRBD2 (5 bases). Germline V CDR1 and CDR2: SGHTA, FQGNSA. V was cut by 1 base and J by 7 bases, with 18 bases left in between. CDR3 length equals 16 residues. CDR3 in DNA: TGTGCCAGCAGCTTAGTGCGGGTTCCCGAGTATAATACGCAGTATTTT. Encoded protein: CASSLVRVPEYNTQYF.

The sample holds a few counts of this clonotype. J is TRBJ2-1 and V is TRBV27; 8 bases fit TRBD2. Germline-derived CDR1 and CDR2 are MNHEY and SMNVEV (reference sequence). CDR3 length: 16 amino acids. J was trimmed by 7 bases and V by 3 bases; bases with no gene match: 11. This CDR3 is CASSFWPGGFGNEQFF. DNA of the CDR3: TGTGCCAGCAGTTTTTGGCCGGGAGGGTTCGGGAATGAGCAGTTCTTC.

There are a few counts of this clonotype. V usage is TRBV4-1 and J usage is TRBJ2-5, with a tentative D call TRBD1 (5 bases). Trimming removed 0 bases from V and 2 bases from J, with 10 bases in between. This CDR3 has 15 residues. Germline V gene data show CDR1 as MGHRA and CDR2 as YSYEKL. The CDR3 nucleotides read TGCGCCAGCAGCCAAGATGGGTGGACACAAGAGACCCAGTACTTC. Its protein is CASSQDGWTQETQYF.

V gene TRBV6-1 combines with J gene TRBJ2-7; the match to TRBD1 covers 10 bases. V was pared by 5 bases and J by 4 bases, with 5 bases of the junction left unmatched. The CDR3 contains 14 residues. Germline loops: CDR1 MNHNS, CDR2 SASEGT. The CDR3 reads CASSRTGGGYEQYF. CDR3 coding DNA: TGTGCCAGCAGTCGGACAGGGGGAGGTTACGAGCAGTACTTC.

This clonotype has a count of ten or more. The chain carries TRBV25-1 and TRBJ2-7, with D perhaps given as TRBD1 or TRBD2 (5 bases each). Germline V gene data show CDR1 as MGHDK and CDR2 as SYGVNS. The CDR3 has 15 amino acids. V was shortened by 1 base and J by 3 bases, with 13 bases between the two germline ends. Written as DNA, the CDR3 is TGTGCCAGCAGTGAATTTACAGAGAGGGGCTACGAGCAGTACTTC. It yields the protein CASSEFTERGYEQYF.

This clonotype was observed many times. The V call is TRBV12-3 or TRBV12-4, the J call TRBJ2-7; possible D gene TRBD2, 7 bases. This CDR3 region has 15 residues. The V end was cut by 8 bases, the J end by 6 bases, with 23 bases between. The DNA of the CDR3 is TGTGCCAGCCAAGGGGGAGGGCAGGGGAGAGGCGAGCAGTACTTC. Amino acid sequence: CASQGGGQGRGEQYF.

This rearrangement joins TRBV7-9 to TRBJ1-4; D is perhaps TRBD1 (6 bases). Trimming removed 1 base at V and 8 bases at J, with 11 bases between. The germline V gene has CDR1 SEHNR and CDR2 FQNEAQ (reference sequence). The CDR3 loop spans 14 amino acids. In DNA, the CDR3 is TGTGCCAGCAGCTTAGAGGGGGATCAGGAAAAACTGTTTTTT. It translates to CASSLEGDQEKLFF. The whole variable domain, remainder taken from reference TRBV7-9 and TRBJ1-4, is DTGVSQNPRHKITKRGQNVTFRCDPISEHNRLYWYRQTLGQGPEFLTYFQNEAQLEKSRLLSDRFSAERPKGSFSTLEIQRTEQGDSAMYLCASSLEGDQEKLFFGSGTQLSVL.

This clonotype was detected only a few times. The chain is built from TRBV29-1 and TRBJ2-1; 9 bases are a match to TRBD2. This CDR3 contains 14 residues. Germline loops: CDR1 SQVTM, CDR2 ANQGSEA. V shed 2 bases, J shed 3 bases, and the junction held 2 bases outside the gene matches. The DNA for the CDR3 is TGCAGCGTTGAACTAGCGGGAAACTACAATGAGCAGTTCTTC. It yields the protein CSVELAGNYNEQFF.

This clonotype was recorded a few times. V is TRBV15 and J is TRBJ2-7, with D maybe TRBD2 (6 bases). The CDR3 runs to 15 residues. In germline, CDR1 is LNHNV, CDR2 YYDKDF (reference sequence). Trimming removed 1 base from V and 7 bases from J, with 17 bases in between. The CDR3 reads CATSRAVTRADEQYF. The CDR3 DNA reads TGTGCCACCAGCAGAGCTGTGACTAGGGCTGATGAGCAGTACTTC.

In its sample, this clonotype was seen a few times. Here the CDR3 DNA reads TGTGCCAGCAGCCGGCCCGACAGCGCCGAAGCTTTCTTT. It is translated as CASSRPDSAEAFF. The genes are TRBV7-8 and TRBJ1-1; possible D gene TRBD1, 5 bases. The length of the CDR3 is 13 residues. V was trimmed by 5 bases and J by 8 bases, leaving 15 bases between them. Looked up from germline, CDR1 is SGHVS and CDR2 is FQNEAQ.

The chain is built from TRBV27 and TRBJ2-7; maybe TRBD1 (6 bases). CDR1 and CDR2 (germline): MNHEY, SMNVEV (reference sequence). Deletions cut 7 bases from V and 1 base from J, with 11 bases between. CDR3 length: 13 residues. CDR3 DNA sequence: TGTGCCAGCAACCCGACAGGATCCTACGAGCAGTACTTC. As protein: CASNPTGSYEQYF.

The genes are TRBV5-4 and TRBJ2-5; D remains unclear. The CDR3 sequence is 12 residues long. Trimming cost V 3 bases and J 4 bases, with 7 bases left between them. Germline CDR1 reads SGHNT; CDR2 reads YYREEE (reference sequence). CDR3 coding DNA: TGTGCCAGCAGCTCCTCACCAGAGACCCAGTACTTC. Residues: CASSSSPETQYF.

This chain connects TRBV11-2 to TRBJ2-3; 10 positions agree with TRBD2. CDR1 and CDR2 from the germline V gene are SGHAT and FQNNGV. CDR3 length equals 13 residues. With 5 bases clipped from V and 5 bases from J, the junction kept 1 base outside the gene matches. In nucleotides, the CDR3 is TGTGCCAGCAGCATAGCGGGAGGAGATACGCAGTATTTT. It translates to CASSIAGGDTQYF.